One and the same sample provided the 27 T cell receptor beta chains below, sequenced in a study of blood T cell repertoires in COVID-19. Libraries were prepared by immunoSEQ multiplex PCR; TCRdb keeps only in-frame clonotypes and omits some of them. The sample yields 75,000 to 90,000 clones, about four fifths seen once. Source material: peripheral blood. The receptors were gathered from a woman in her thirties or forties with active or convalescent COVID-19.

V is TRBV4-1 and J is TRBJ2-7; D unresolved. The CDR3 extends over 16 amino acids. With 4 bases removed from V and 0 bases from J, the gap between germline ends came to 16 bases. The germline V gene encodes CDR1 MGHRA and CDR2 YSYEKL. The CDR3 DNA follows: TGCGCCAGCAGCCCTATAGCCCAAGTCCTCTCCTACGAGCAGTACTTC. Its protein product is CASSPIAQVLSYEQYF.

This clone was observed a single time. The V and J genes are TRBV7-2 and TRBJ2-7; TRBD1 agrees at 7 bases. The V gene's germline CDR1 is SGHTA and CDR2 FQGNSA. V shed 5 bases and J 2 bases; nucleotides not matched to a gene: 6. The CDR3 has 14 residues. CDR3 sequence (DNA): TGTGCCAGCAGCCGGACAGGCAATCCCTACGAGCAGTACTTC. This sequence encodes CASSRTGNPYEQYF.

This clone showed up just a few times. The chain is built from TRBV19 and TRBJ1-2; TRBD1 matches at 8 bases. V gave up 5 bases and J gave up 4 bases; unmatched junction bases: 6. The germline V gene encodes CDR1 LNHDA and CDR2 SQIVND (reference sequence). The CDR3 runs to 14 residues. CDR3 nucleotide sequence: TGTGCCAGTAGTCGAGGACAGGGCGGCTATGGCTACACCTTC. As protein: CASSRGQGGYGYTF.

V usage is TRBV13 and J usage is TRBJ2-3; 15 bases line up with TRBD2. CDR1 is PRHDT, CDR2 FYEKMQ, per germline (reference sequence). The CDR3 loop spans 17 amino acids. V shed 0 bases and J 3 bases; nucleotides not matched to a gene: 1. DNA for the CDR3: TGTGCCAGCAGCTTAGGCGGGACTAGCGGGAGGACAGATACGCAGTATTTT. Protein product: CASSLGGTSGRTDTQYF.

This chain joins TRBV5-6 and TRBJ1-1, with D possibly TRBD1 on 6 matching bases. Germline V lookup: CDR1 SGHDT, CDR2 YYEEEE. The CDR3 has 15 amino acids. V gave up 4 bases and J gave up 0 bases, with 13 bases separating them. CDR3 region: CASSRLGTLNTEAFF. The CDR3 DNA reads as TGTGCCAGCAGCCGCTTGGGGACACTGAACACTGAAGCTTTCTTT.

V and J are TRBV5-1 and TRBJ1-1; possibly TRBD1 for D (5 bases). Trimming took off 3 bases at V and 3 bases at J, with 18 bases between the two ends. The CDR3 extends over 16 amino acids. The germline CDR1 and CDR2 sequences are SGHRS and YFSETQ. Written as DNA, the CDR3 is TGCGCCAGCAGCTGGGGGGTTCCTACGGTAGACACTGAAGCTTTCTTT. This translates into CASSWGVPTVDTEAFF.

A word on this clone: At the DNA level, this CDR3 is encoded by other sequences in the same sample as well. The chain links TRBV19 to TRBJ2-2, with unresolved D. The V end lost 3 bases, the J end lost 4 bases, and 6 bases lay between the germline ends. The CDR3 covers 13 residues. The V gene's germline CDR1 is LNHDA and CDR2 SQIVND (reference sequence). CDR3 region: CASSIRGTGELFF. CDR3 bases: TGTGCCAGTAGTATCAGAGGCACCGGGGAGCTGTTTTTT.

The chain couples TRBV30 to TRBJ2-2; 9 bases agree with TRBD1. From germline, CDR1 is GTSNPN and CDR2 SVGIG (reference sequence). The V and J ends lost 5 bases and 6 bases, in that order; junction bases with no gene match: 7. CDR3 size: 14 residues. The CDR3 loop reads CAWAGTGKSGELFF. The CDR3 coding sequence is TGTGCCTGGGCCGGGACAGGGAAGTCCGGGGAGCTGTTTTTT. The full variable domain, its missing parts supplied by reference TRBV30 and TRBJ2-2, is SQTIHQWPATLVQPVGSPLSLECTVEGTSNPNLYWYRQAAGRGLQLLFYSVGIGQISSEVPQNLSASRPQDRQFILSSKKLLLSDSGFYLCAWAGTGKSGELFFGEGSRLTVL.

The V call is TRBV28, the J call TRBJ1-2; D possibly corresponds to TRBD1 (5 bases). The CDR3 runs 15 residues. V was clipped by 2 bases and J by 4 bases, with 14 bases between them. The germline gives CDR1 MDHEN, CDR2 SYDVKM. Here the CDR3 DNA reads TGTGCCAGCAGTTTAATTTCGGGGGGTGGCTATGGCTACACCTTC. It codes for CASSLISGGGYGYTF.

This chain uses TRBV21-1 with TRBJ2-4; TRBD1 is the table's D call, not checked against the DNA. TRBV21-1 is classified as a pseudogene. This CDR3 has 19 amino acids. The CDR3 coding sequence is TGTGCCAGCAGCGTAATGGACAGGGGAAAGGTCACGGCCAAAAACATTCAGTACTTC. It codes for CASSVMDRGKVTAKNIQYF.

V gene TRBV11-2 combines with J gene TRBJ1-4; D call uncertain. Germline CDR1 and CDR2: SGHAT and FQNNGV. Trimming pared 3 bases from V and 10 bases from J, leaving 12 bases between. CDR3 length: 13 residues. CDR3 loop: CASSFDERGKLFF. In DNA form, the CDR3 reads TGTGCCAGCAGCTTCGACGAGCGGGGAAAACTGTTTTTT. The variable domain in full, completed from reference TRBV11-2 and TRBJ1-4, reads EAGVAQSPRYKIIEKRQSVAFWCNPISGHATLYWYQQILGQGPKLLIQFQNNGVVDDSQLPKDRFSAERLKGVDSTLKIQPAKLEDSAVYLCASSFDERGKLFFGSGTQLSVL.

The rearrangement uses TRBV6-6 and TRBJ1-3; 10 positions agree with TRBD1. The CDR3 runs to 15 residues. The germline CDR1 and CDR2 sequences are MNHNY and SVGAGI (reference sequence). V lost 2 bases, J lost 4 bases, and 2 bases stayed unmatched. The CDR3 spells CASSYGTGVGNTIYF. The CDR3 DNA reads TGTGCCAGCAGTTACGGGACAGGGGTCGGAAACACCATATATTTT.

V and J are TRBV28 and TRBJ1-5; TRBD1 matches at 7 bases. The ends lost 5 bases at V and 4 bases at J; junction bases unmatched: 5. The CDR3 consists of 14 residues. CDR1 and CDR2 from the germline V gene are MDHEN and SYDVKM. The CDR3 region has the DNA TGTGCCAGCAGTCGACAGGGTAAAAATCAGCCCCAGCATTTT. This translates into CASSRQGKNQPQHF.

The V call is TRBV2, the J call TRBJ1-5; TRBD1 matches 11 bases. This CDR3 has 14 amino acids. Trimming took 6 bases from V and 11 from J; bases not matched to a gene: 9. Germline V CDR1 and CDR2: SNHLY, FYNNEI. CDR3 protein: CASRPGTGGMSQHF. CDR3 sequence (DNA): TGTGCCAGCAGGCCCGGGACAGGGGGGATGTCCCAGCATTTT.

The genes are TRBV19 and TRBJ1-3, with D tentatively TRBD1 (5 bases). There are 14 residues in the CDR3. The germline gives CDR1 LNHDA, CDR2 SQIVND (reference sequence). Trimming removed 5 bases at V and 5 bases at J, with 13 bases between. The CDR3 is CASSFAQGRNTIYF. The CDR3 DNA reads TGTGCCAGTAGTTTCGCCCAGGGAAGAAACACCATATATTTT.

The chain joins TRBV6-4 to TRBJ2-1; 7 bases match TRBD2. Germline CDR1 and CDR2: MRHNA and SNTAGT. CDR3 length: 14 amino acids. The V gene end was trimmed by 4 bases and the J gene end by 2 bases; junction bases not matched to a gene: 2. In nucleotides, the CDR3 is TGTGCCAGCAGTGCGGCGGGAGCCTACAATGAGCAGTTCTTC. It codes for CASSAAGAYNEQFF.

This CDR3 is CASSPLDRTGRQSGANVLTF. The CDR3, as DNA: TGTGCCAGCAGTCCCCTTGACCGGACAGGGAGGCAGTCTGGGGCCAACGTCCTGACTTTC. V is TRBV6-4 and J is TRBJ2-6, with 8 nucleotides matching TRBD1. The CDR3 length is 20 residues. Looked up from germline, CDR1 is MRHNA and CDR2 is SNTAGT. J lost 1 base, V lost 5 bases, and 16 bases had no gene match.

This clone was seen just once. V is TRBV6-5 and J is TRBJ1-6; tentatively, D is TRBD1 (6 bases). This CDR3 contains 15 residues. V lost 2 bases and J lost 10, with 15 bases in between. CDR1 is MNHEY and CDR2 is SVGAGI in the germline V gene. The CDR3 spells CASSYLGGVNSPLHF. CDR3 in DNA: TGTGCCAGCAGTTACCTAGGGGGGGTAAACTCACCCCTCCACTTT.

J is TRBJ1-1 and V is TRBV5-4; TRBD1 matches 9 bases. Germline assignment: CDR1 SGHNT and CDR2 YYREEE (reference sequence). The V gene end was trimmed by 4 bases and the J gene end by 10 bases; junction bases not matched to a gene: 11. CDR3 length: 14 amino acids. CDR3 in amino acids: CASSTRDRVSGAFF. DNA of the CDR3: TGTGCCAGCAGCACTAGGGACAGGGTGAGTGGAGCTTTCTTT. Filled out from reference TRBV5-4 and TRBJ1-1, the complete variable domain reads ETGVTQSPTHLIKTRGQQVTLRCSSQSGHNTVSWYQQALGQGPQFIFQYYREEENGRGNFPPRFSGLQFPNYSSELNVNALELDDSALYLCASSTRDRVSGAFFGQGTRLTVV.

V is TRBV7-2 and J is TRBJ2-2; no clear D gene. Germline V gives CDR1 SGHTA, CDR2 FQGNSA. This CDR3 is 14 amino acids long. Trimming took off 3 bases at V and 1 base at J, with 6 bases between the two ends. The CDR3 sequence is CASSLSGNTGELFF. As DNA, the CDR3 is TGTGCCAGCAGCTTGTCAGGGAACACCGGGGAGCTGTTTTTT.

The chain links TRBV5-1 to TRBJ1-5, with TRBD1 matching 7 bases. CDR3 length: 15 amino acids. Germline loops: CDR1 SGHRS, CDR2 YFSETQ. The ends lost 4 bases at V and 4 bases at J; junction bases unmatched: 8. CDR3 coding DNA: TGCGCCAGCAGCCCCACAGGGGCCTGGAATCAGCCCCAGCATTTT. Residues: CASSPTGAWNQPQHF.

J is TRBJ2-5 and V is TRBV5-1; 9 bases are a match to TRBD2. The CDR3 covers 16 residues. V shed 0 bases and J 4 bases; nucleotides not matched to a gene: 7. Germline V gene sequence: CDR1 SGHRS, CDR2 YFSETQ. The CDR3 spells CASSLGLAGPPETQYF. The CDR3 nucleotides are TGCGCCAGCAGCTTGGGGCTAGCGGGGCCTCCAGAGACCCAGTACTTC.

The CDR3 reads CASSSTHAPGEGEKLFF. The CDR3 DNA is TGTGCCAGCAGTTCCACGCATGCTCCGGGGGAGGGAGAAAAACTGTTTTTT. This chain joins TRBV28 and TRBJ1-4; D is perhaps TRBD1 (5 bases). Trimming removed 4 bases from V and 8 bases from J, with 23 bases in between. Germline CDR1 is MDHEN and CDR2 is SYDVKM. The CDR3 has 17 amino acids.

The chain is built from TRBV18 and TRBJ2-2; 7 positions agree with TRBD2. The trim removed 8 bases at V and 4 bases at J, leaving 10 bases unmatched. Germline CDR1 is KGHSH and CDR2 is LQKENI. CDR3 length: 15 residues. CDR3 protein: CASTKGRASTGELFF. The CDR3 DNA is TGTGCCAGCACGAAGGGGAGGGCGAGCACCGGGGAGCTGTTTTTT.

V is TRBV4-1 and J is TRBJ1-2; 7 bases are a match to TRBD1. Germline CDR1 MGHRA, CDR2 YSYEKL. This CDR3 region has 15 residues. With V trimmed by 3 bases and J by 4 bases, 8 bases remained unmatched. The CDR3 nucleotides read TGCGCCAGCAGCCAGACCGGGACAGTATTCTATGGCTACACCTTC. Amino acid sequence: CASSQTGTVFYGYTF.

The CDR3 loop is CASSLSFSGFNTGELFF. CDR3 sequence (DNA): TGTGCCAGCAGCTTAAGCTTTAGCGGGTTCAACACCGGGGAGCTGTTTTTT. V is TRBV11-3 and J is TRBJ2-2; 7 nucleotides align to TRBD2. Germline-derived CDR1 and CDR2 are SGHNT and YENEEA. The V and J ends lost 2 bases and 2 bases, in that order; junction bases with no gene match: 8. The CDR3 extends over 17 amino acids.

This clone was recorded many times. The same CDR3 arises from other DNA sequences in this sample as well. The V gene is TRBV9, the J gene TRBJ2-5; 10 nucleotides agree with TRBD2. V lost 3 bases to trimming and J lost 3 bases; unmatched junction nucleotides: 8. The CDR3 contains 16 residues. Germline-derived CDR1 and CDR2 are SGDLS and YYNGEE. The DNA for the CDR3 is TGTGCCAGCAGCGCCTTAGCGGGGGGCCCCGAAGAGACCCAGTACTTC. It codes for CASSALAGGPEETQYF.